This T cell receptor beta chain derives from a study of blood T cell repertoires in COVID-19. Across the study: From the United States, Italy and Spain came samples of acute and convalescent COVID-19. Sample material is recorded as cDNA or gDNA derived from T cells, B-cell-depleted T cells, or PBMCs.

Methods used by the authors: Estimates of nucleated cell counts were drawn from the amplification of reference gene primers. Profiled with immunoSEQ multiplex PCR; TCRdb holds only in-frame clones, not every one. V, J and clone size reflect that table, while D and trimming were determined from the DNA. The sample has 70,000 to 95,000 clones; about 80% are singletons. The trim removed 3 bases at V and 5 bases at J, leaving 10 bases unmatched. Germline CDR1 and CDR2: SGHDN and FVKESK. The CDR3 covers 18 residues. This clonotype originated in a human donor in a cohort sampled during active COVID-19. The chain links TRBV14 to TRBJ2-6; 10 bases align to TRBD1. Sequencing used peripheral blood. CDR3 amino acids: CASSQRGQGRRRANVLTF. In DNA, the CDR3 is TGTGCCAGCAGCCAGAGGGGACAGGGGAGGCGACGGGCCAACGTCCTGACTTTC.